Sequencing of this TCR beta chain was carried out in a study of response to subunit inactivated influenza vaccine. One entry per CDR3 protein, called by TCRdb with MiXCR from the RT-PCR reads. The profile shows under 500,000 distinct CDR3 sequences, 9.5% to 12% of them singletons. Trimming cost V 0 bases and J 8 bases; bases outside gene matches: 11. The CDR3 runs to 18 residues. Per germline, CDR1 SGHTA and CDR2 FQGNSA. This clonotype was counted many times. Its antigen is as yet unknown. Study-level points and caveats: There was a suggestion from the authors that each seasonal influenza vaccination recruits few new T cells.

The chain uses TRBV7-2 and TRBJ2-1; 12 bases align to TRBD2. This receptor was identified in a man aged 45-65 years who received an inactivated influenza vaccine. Sequenced material: PBMCs from blood, taken 45 days after vaccination. The CDR3 reads CASSLARASGRASHEQFF. CDR3 in DNA: TGTGCCAGCAGCTTAGCGCGGGCTAGCGGGAGGGCTTCGCATGAGCAGTTCTTC.